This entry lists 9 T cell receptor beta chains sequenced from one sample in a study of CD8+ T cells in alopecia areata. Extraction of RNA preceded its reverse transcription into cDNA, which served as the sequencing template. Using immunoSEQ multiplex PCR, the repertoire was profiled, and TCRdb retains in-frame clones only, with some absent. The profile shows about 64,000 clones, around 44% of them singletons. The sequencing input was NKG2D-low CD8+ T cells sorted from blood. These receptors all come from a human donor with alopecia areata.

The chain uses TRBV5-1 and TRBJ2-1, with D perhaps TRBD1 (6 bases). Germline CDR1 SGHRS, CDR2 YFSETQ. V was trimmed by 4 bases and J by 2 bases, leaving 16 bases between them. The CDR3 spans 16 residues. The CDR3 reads CASSHNTGYPYNEQFF. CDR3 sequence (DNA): TGCGCCAGCAGCCATAATACAGGGTATCCCTACAATGAGCAGTTCTTC.

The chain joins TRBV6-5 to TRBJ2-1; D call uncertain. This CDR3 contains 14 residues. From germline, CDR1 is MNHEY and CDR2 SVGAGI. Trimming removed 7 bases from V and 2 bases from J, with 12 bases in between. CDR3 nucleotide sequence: TGTGCCAGCACCTACGATCATACCTACAATGAGCAGTTCTTC. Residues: CASTYDHTYNEQFF.

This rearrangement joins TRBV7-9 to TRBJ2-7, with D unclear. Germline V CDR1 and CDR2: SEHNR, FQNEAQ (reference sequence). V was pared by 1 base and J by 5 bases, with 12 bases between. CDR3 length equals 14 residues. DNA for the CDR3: TGTGCCAGCAGCTTAGGTCCAGCTCCAAACGAGCAGTACTTC. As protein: CASSLGPAPNEQYF. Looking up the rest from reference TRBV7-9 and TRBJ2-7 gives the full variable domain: DTGVSQNPRHKITKRGQNVTFRCDPISEHNRLYWYRQTLGQGPEFLTYFQNEAQLEKSRLLSDRFSAERPKGSFSTLEIQRTEQGDSAMYLCASSLGPAPNEQYFGPGTRLTVT.

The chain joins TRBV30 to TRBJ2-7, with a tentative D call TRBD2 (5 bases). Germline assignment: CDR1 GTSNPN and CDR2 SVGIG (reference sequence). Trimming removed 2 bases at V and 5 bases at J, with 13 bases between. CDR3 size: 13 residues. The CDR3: CAWSSGAGDEQYF. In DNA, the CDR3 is TGTGCCTGGAGTAGCGGAGCTGGAGACGAGCAGTACTTC.

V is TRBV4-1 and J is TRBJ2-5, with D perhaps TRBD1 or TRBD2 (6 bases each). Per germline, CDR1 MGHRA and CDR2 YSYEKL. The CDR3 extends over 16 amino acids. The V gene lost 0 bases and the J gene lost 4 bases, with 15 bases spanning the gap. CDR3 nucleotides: TGCGCCAGCAGCCAAGAAAGGACAGCCGGGGGAGAGACCCAGTACTTC. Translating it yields CASSQERTAGGETQYF.

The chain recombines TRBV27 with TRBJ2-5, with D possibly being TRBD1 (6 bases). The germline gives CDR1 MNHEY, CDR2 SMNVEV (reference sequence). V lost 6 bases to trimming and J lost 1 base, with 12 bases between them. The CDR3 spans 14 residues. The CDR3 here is CASRRGTSQETQYF. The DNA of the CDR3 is TGTGCCAGCAGAAGGGGGACATCCCAAGAGACCCAGTACTTC.

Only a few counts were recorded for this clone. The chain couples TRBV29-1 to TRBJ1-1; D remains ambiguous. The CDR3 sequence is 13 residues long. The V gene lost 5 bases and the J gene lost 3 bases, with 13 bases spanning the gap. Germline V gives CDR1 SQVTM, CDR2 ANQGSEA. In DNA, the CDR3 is TGCAGCGTTTACCCCGGAGAAGACACTGAAGCTTTCTTT. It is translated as CSVYPGEDTEAFF.

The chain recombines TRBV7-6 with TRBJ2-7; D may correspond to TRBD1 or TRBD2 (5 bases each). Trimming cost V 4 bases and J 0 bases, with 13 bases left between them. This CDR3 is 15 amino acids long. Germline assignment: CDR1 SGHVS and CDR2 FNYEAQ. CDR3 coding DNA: TGTGCCAGCAGCTCGCATCGGGACCGCTCCTACGAGCAGTACTTC. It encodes CASSSHRDRSYEQYF. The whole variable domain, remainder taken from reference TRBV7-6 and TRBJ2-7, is GAGVSQSPRYKVTKRGQDVALRCDPISGHVSLYWYRQALGQGPEFLTYFNYEAQQDKSGLPNDRFSAERPEGSISTLTIQRTEQRDSAMYRCASSSHRDRSYEQYFGPGTRLTVT.

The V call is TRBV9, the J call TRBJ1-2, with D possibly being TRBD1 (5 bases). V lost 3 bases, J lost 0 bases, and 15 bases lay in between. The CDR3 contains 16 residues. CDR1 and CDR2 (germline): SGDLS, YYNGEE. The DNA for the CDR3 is TGTGCCAGCAGCGAAACCGCAGGGTCTACTAACTATGGCTACACCTTC. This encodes CASSETAGSTNYGYTF.